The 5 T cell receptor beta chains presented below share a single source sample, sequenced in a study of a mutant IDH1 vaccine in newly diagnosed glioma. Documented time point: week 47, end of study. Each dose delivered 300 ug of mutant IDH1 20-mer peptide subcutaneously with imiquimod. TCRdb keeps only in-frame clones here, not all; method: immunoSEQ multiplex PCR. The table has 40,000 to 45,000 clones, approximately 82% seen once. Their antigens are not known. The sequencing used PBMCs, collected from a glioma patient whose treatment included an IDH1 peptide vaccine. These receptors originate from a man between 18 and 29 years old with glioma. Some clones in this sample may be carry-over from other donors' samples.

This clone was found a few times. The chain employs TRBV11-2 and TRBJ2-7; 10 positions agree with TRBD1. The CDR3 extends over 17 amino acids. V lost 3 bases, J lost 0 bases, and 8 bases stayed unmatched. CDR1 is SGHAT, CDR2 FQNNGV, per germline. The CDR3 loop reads CASSFFPGQGPSYEQYF. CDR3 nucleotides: TGTGCCAGCAGCTTTTTCCCGGGACAGGGGCCCTCCTACGAGCAGTACTTC.

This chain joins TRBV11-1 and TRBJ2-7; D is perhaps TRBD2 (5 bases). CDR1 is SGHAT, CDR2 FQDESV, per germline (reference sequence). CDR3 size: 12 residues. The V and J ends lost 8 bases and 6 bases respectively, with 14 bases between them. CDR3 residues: CASSGGQGEQYF. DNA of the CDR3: TGTGCCAGCTCGGGCGGGCAAGGCGAGCAGTACTTC.

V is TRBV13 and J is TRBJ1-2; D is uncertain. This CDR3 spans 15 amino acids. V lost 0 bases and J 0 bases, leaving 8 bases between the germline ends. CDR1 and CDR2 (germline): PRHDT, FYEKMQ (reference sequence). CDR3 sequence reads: CASSLGLTPNYGYTF. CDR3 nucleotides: TGTGCCAGCAGCTTAGGGCTGACGCCTAACTATGGCTACACCTTC.

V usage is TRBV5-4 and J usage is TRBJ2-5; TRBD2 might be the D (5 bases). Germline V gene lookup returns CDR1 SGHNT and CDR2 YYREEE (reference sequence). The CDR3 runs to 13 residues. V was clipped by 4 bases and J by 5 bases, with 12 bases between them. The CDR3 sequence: CASSALGVETQYF. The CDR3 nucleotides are TGTGCCAGCAGCGCCCTCGGGGTGGAGACCCAGTACTTC.

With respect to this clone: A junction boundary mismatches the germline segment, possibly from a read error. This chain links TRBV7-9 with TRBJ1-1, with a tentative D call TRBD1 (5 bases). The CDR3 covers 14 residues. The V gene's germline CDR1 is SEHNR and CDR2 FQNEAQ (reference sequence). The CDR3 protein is CASRLADKNTEAFF. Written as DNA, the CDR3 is TGTGCCAGCAGATTAGCGGACAAGAACACTGAAGCTTTCTTT.